A selection of T cell receptor beta chains follows, all from one sample in a study of cytomegalovirus exposure and HLA in healthy donors. Profiled with immunoSEQ multiplex PCR; TCRdb holds only in-frame clones, not every one. This sample yields more than 95,000 clones, of which 10% to 15% are seen a single time; approximately 15% belongs to the top ten. The sequenced sample consisted of PBMCs. The receptors derive from a man aged 35 to 55 in good health and CMV-seropositive. The CDR3 runs from the conserved cysteine through the conserved F or W. Fields, in order: D gene, J gene, V gene, CDR3 length, clone size, CDR3 protein, CDR3 DNA. The D gene is left open where the match is weak. Clone size is given for some rows only: seen once, a few or many times, or a class if the clone is expanded.

D: TRBD1
J: TRBJ2-7
V: TRBV6-1
length: 12
size: .
CDR3: CATGTDPRVQYF
DNA: TGTGCCACTGGGACAGATCCCCGGGTGCAGTACTTC

D: TRBD1
J: TRBJ1-5
V: TRBV15
length: 16
size: .
CDR3: CATSRTGTGNNQPQHF
DNA: TGTGCCACCAGCAGAACCGGGACAGGGAATAATCAGCCCCAGCATTTT

D: .
J: TRBJ2-7
V: TRBV27
length: 15
size: .
CDR3: CASSQEGQIPYEQYF
DNA: TGTGCCAGCAGCCAGGAGGGTCAGATACCCTACGAGCAGTACTTC

D: .
J: TRBJ2-1
V: TRBV6-5
length: 14
size: few
CDR3: CATCREPRHNEQFF
DNA: TGTGCCACTTGCCGGGAGCCGCGTCACAATGAGCAGTTCTTC

D: .
J: TRBJ1-1
V: TRBV28
length: 14
size: .
CDR3: CASSLPPGNTEAFF
DNA: TGTGCCAGCAGTTTACCTCCAGGGAACACTGAAGCTTTCTTT

D: .
J: TRBJ2-3
V: TRBV6-6
length: 15
size: .
CDR3: CASSYIVTSTDTQYF
DNA: TGTGCCAGCAGTTACATCGTTACTAGCACAGATACGCAGTATTTT

D: .
J: TRBJ1-2
V: TRBV19
length: 15
size: .
CDR3: CASSIPDFTWDGYTF
DNA: TGTGCCAGTAGTATTCCGGACTTCACTTGGGATGGCTACACCTTC

D: .
J: TRBJ1-5
V: TRBV6-6
length: 13
size: .
CDR3: CASRLQGFQPQHF
DNA: TGTGCCAGCAGACTACAGGGTTTTCAGCCCCAGCATTTT

D: .
J: TRBJ2-1
V: TRBV4-3
length: 15
size: .
CDR3: CASSQEPSSYNEQFF
DNA: TGCGCCAGCAGCCAAGAGCCGAGCTCCTACAATGAGCAGTTCTTC

D: .
J: TRBJ2-5
V: TRBV19
length: 15
size: .
CDR3: CASQDGGVGEETQYF
DNA: TGTGCCAGTCAGGACGGGGGTGTTGGGGAAGAGACCCAGTACTTC

D: TRBD1
J: TRBJ2-4
V: TRBV5-4
length: 15
size: .
CDR3: CASSPTGVAKNIQYF
DNA: TGTGCCAGCAGCCCCACAGGGGTGGCCAAAAACATTCAGTACTTC

D: TRBD1
J: TRBJ2-2
V: TRBV6-5
length: 16
size: .
CDR3: CASSSRQGRNTGELFF
DNA: TGTGCCAGCAGTTCCCGACAGGGGCGGAACACCGGGGAGCTGTTTTTT

D: TRBD1
J: TRBJ2-1
V: TRBV14
length: 14
size: few
CDR3: CASSQDGRDREQFF
DNA: TGTGCCAGCAGCCAAGATGGACGGGACAGGGAGCAGTTCTTC

D: .
J: TRBJ2-1
V: TRBV27
length: 15
size: few
CDR3: CASSPDSLFYNEQFF
DNA: TGTGCCAGCAGCCCGGACAGCTTATTCTACAATGAGCAGTTCTTC

D: .
J: TRBJ2-7
V: TRBV5-1
length: 12
size: few
CDR3: CASSLPSYEQYF
DNA: TGCGCCAGCAGCCTCCCCTCCTACGAGCAGTACTTC

D: .
J: TRBJ1-2
V: TRBV27
length: 13
size: .
CDR3: CASSPRRYYGCTF
DNA: TGTGCCAGCAGTCCGAGACGGTACTATGGCTGCACCTTC

D: .
J: TRBJ1-4
V: TRBV15
length: 12
size: .
CDR3: CATSGPDEKLFF
DNA: TGTGCCACCAGCGGGCCGGATGAAAAACTGTTTTTT

D: TRBD1
J: TRBJ2-5
V: TRBV6-5
length: 15
size: few
CDR3: CASSKDRATQETQYF
DNA: TGTGCCAGCAGCAAAGACAGGGCAACTCAAGAGACCCAGTACTTC

D: TRBD1
J: TRBJ2-3
V: TRBV10-3
length: 14
size: few
CDR3: CAITRGLGGDTQYF
DNA: TGTGCCATCACAAGGGGGCTAGGCGGAGACACGCAGTATTTT

D: .
J: TRBJ2-7
V: TRBV7-6
length: 14
size: .
CDR3: CASSYGLEPYEQYF
DNA: TGTGCCAGCAGCTACGGACTGGAACCCTACGAGCAGTACTTC

D: .
J: TRBJ1-2
V: TRBV7-2
length: 13
size: .
CDR3: CASSFMSNYGYTF
DNA: TGTGCCAGCAGCTTCATGTCTAACTATGGCTACACCTTC

D: TRBD1
J: TRBJ2-3
V: TRBV10-1
length: 15
size: few
CDR3: CASSGTGTGTDTQYF
DNA: TGCGCCAGCAGTGGTACCGGGACAGGCACAGATACGCAGTATTTT

D: .
J: TRBJ1-5
V: TRBV15
length: 16
size: .
CDR3: CATSRVDGRPNQPQHF
DNA: TGTGCCACCAGCAGAGTCGATGGCAGGCCGAATCAGCCCCAGCATTTT

D: .
J: TRBJ1-1
V: TRBV5-4
length: 14
size: few
CDR3: CASSLNWGGTEAFF
DNA: TGTGCCAGCAGCTTGAATTGGGGGGGCACTGAAGCTTTCTTT

D: TRBD1
J: TRBJ1-2
V: TRBV5-8
length: 15
size: few
CDR3: CASSWTGTGDYGYTF
DNA: TGTGCCAGCAGCTGGACCGGGACAGGGGACTATGGCTACACCTTC

D: .
J: TRBJ1-1
V: TRBV7-2
length: 14
size: .
CDR3: CASSPRWRGTEAFF
DNA: TGTGCCAGCAGCCCGCGGTGGCGGGGGACTGAAGCTTTCTTT

D: .
J: TRBJ2-7
V: TRBV9
length: 15
size: few
CDR3: CASSRSLNPSYEQYF
DNA: TGTGCCAGCAGCAGATCCCTAAACCCCTCCTACGAGCAGTACTTC

D: TRBD1
J: TRBJ2-1
V: TRBV5-6
length: 17
size: .
CDR3: CASSPNRYRGTYNEQFF
DNA: TGTGCCAGCAGTCCGAACCGATACAGGGGGACCTACAATGAGCAGTTCTTC

D: TRBD1
J: TRBJ1-2
V: TRBV29-1
length: 14
size: .
CDR3: CSVEGDREFYGYTF
DNA: TGCAGCGTTGAAGGGGACAGGGAATTTTATGGCTACACCTTC

D: .
J: TRBJ1-1
V: TRBV5-8
length: 16
size: few
CDR3: CASSSRGEDSNTEAFF
DNA: TGTGCCAGCAGCTCTAGAGGGGAGGATTCGAACACTGAAGCTTTCTTT

D: TRBD1
J: TRBJ2-7
V: TRBV7-2
length: 15
size: .
CDR3: CASSQGASISYEQYF
DNA: TGTGCCAGCAGCCAGGGGGCCTCTATATCTTACGAGCAGTACTTC

D: .
J: TRBJ2-3
V: TRBV10-3
length: 14
size: .
CDR3: CATSAEGPTDTQYF
DNA: TGTGCCACCAGCGCCGAGGGCCCCACAGATACGCAGTATTTT

D: TRBD2
J: TRBJ2-3
V: TRBV10-1
length: 16
size: few
CDR3: CASSLSGPSSTDTQYF
DNA: TGCGCCAGCAGTCTTAGCGGGCCCTCTAGCACAGATACGCAGTATTTT

D: TRBD2
J: TRBJ2-5
V: TRBV7-9
length: 15
size: .
CDR3: CASSSIREGPETQYF
DNA: TGTGCCAGCAGCTCGATTAGGGAGGGCCCAGAGACCCAGTACTTC